The text below deals with one TCR beta chain. Its specificity is not known. MiXCR, run by TCRdb on the 5' RACE reads, gives a single entry per CDR3 protein. The table shows about 450,000 distinct CDR3 sequences, with approximately 17% occurring only once. The sample is drawn from a study of identical twins. Overall study results and limits: The degree of excess twin sharing was weaker in beta out-of-frame sequences.

The source of this sequence is a man aged 45-65 years in good health. Sequenced input: naive T cells sorted from blood.

The DNA of the CDR3 is TGTGCCAGCAGCAAAGCGTTTGTACCCCCCGAGGGCGGCTACACCTTC. It is translated as CASSKAFVPPEGGYTF. This rearrangement joins TRBV21-1 to TRBJ1-2. TRBV21-1 is given as a pseudogene. The CDR3 totals 16 residues.